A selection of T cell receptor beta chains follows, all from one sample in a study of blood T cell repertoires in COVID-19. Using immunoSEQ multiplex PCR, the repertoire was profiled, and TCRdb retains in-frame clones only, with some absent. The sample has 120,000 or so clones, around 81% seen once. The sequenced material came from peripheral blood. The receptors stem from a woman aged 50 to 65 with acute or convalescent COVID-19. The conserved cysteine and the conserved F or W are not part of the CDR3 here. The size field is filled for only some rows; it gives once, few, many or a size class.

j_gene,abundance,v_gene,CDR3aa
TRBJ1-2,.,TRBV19,ASSRDTTYGYT
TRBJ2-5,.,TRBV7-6,ASSLYFGETQY
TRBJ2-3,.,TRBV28,ASSLGTGSTDTQY
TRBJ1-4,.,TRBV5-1,ASSLKEVGNEKLF
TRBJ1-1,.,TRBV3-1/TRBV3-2,ASTRRGAVGTEAF
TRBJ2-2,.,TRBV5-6,ASSFLQGALNTGELF
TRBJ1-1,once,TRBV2,ASSGQGASNTEAF
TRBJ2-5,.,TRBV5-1,ASSLGALAETQY
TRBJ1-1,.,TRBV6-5,ASSNLRDTEAF
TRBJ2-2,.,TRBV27,ASSLLAGMTTGELF